This TCR beta chain emerged from a study of OX40 agonist ivuxolimab in advanced cancers. For the study at large: The patients received ivuxolimab by intravenous route every 2 weeks at 0.01 to 10 mg/kg. Males comprised 82.7% of the group, whose mean age was about 60 years (range 23 to 79).

Findings and caveats of the study: Which antigen the expanded peripheral T cells recognized is unknown.

CDR1 is SGDLS and CDR2 is YYNGEE in the germline V gene. Deletions cut 2 bases from V and 3 bases from J, with 12 bases between. This CDR3 comprises 14 residues. Here immunoSEQ multiplex PCR was the method, and the copy in TCRdb shows in-frame clones only, minus some. The sample lists some 14,000 clones; around 60% were seen once. This clone was observed a single time. What it binds is unknown. The origin of this receptor is an adult with an advanced solid tumor such as melanoma, head and neck, liver or kidney cancer. Sample: CD4+ or CD8+ T cells sorted from blood, taken in a trial of the OX40 agonist ivuxolimab. V usage is TRBV9 and J usage is TRBJ2-7; possibly TRBD1 for D (6 bases). The CDR3 bases are TGTGCCAGCAGCGTCTCAGGGGCCCTCTACGAGCAGTACTTC. Translated: CASSVSGALYEQYF.